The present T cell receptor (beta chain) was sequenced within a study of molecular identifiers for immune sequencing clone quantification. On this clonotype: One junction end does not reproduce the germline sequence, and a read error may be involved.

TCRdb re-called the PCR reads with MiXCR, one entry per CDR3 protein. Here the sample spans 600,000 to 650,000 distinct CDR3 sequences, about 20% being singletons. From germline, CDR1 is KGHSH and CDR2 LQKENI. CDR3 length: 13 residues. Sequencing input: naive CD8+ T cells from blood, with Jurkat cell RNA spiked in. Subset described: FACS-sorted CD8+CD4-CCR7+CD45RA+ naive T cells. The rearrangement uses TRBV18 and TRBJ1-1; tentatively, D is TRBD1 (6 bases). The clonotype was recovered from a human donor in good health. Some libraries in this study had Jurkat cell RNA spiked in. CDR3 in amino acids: CASSPQGGAEVFF. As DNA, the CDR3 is TGTGCCAGCTCACCACAGGGGGGGGCTGAAGTTTTCTTT.